The subject of this entry is one T cell receptor (beta chain). Its antigen remains unknown. CDR1 is SGDLS and CDR2 is YYNGEE in the germline V gene. V lost 4 bases, J lost 8 bases, and 21 bases lay in between. The CDR3 spans 15 residues. Assay used: immunoSEQ multiplex PCR; TCRdb lists only in-frame clones, some missing. The sample carries 70,000 to 90,000 clones, around 86% recorded once. The entry originates in a study of T cell responses to AZD1222 COVID-19 vaccine. General observations from the study: Spike-specific TCR breadth and depth were elevated following two AZD1222 doses. Per reports, nearly half of all spike-specific TCRs target regions that are unmutated in variants. Most donors were white British and more were female, and clonal diversity was possibly underestimated. Baseline testing showed seropositivity in only five to seven AZD1222 recipients.

The material was peripheral blood, obtained on day 0 of AZD1222 vaccination. This receptor was identified in an adult in good health. The chain is built from TRBV9 and TRBJ1-2; D perhaps matches TRBD1 (6 bases). CDR3 sequence (DNA): TGTGCCAGCAGCATCTCAGGGGTTCCGTCTCAGGGCTACACCTTC. As protein: CASSISGVPSQGYTF.